The sequence of this T cell receptor (beta chain) was determined in a study of cytomegalovirus exposure and HLA in healthy donors. This CDR3 has 13 residues. In germline, CDR1 is SGHRS, CDR2 YFSETQ. The junction had 4 bases not matched to a gene; V was cut back by 2 bases and J by 8 bases. PCR involved 60 Vbeta and 13 Jbeta primers. Libraries were prepared by immunoSEQ multiplex PCR; TCRdb keeps only in-frame clonotypes and omits some of them. Here the sample spans 180,000 or so clones, approximately 85% being singletons. The sequenced material came from PBMCs. V and J are TRBV5-1 and TRBJ1-1, with 9 bases that match TRBD1. The TCR comes from a man between 18 and 35 years old in good health and CMV-seropositive. The CDR3 DNA reads TGCGCCAGCAGCTTTGGACAGGGGACCGAAGCTTTCTTT. Translating it yields CASSFGQGTEAFF.